The 25 T cell receptor beta chains below were found in one sample sequenced in a study of response to subunit inactivated influenza vaccine. TCRdb re-called the RT-PCR reads with MiXCR, one entry per CDR3 protein. Of about 520,000 distinct CDR3 sequences listed, less than 30% are singletons. Sample: CD4+ T cells sorted from PBMCs, taken less than 6 days after vaccination. Receptors were obtained from a middle-aged man who received an inactivated influenza vaccine.

The chain has TRBV5-5 and TRBJ1-6, with 7 bases identical to TRBD1. V trimming: 7 bases; J trimming: 14 bases; junction bases outside the gene matches: 9. The germline gives CDR1 SGHKS, CDR2 YYEKEE (reference sequence). The length of the CDR3 is 12 residues. CDR3 in DNA: TGTGCCAGCCAGGGGGGGTCTCGCACCCTCCACTTT. Translating gives CASQGGSRTLHF.

The chain combines TRBV12-3 or TRBV12-4 with TRBJ1-2, with D possibly TRBD1 on 5 matching bases. The CDR3 is made up of 13 amino acids. Trimming left V 1 base short and J 9 bases short, with 12 bases between. CDR3 amino acids: CASSLGGGWSYTF. The CDR3 region has the DNA TGTGCCAGCAGTTTAGGGGGCGGTTGGAGCTACACCTTC.

The chain is built from TRBV7-8 and TRBJ1-6, with D possibly matching TRBD1 (5 bases). CDR1 SGHVS and CDR2 FQNEAQ come from the germline V gene. The CDR3 has 15 amino acids. The V gene lost 7 bases and the J gene lost 0 bases, with 10 bases spanning the gap. The CDR3 spells CASNEGYSYNSPLHF. For the CDR3, the DNA is TGTGCCAGCAACGAGGGGTACTCCTATAATTCACCCCTCCACTTT.

This clonotype was recorded a few times. The CDR3 DNA is TGCAGTGCTAGATGGGGGGGACAGGGATTTTCCTACGAGCAGTACTTC. This codes for CSARWGGQGFSYEQYF. This chain joins TRBV20-1 and TRBJ2-7, with TRBD1 matching over 9 bases. Germline CDR1 and CDR2: DFQATT and SNEGSKA (reference sequence). The junction had 9 bases not matched to a gene; V was cut back by 2 bases and J by 1 base. This CDR3 comprises 16 residues.

V usage is TRBV20-1 and J usage is TRBJ2-1; 8 bases agree with TRBD2. V gave up 4 bases and J gave up 6 bases; unmatched junction bases: 14. Looked up from germline, CDR1 is DFQATT and CDR2 is SNEGSKA (reference sequence). This CDR3 contains 16 residues. Here the CDR3 reads CSATTLSGGRLNEQFF. The CDR3, as DNA: TGCAGTGCTACTACCCTGTCTGGCGGGAGGCTCAATGAGCAGTTCTTC.

This clonotype was seen more than once but under ten times. The chain links TRBV15 to TRBJ1-6; no clear D gene. V was shortened by 0 bases and J by 7 bases, with 10 bases between the two germline ends. This CDR3 has 15 residues. Germline V CDR1 and CDR2: LNHNV, YYDKDF (reference sequence). CDR3 region: CATSREGPPNSPLHF. CDR3 in DNA: TGTGCCACCAGCAGAGAAGGTCCCCCCAATTCACCCCTCCACTTT.

V usage is TRBV12-3 or TRBV12-4 and J usage is TRBJ1-1; TRBD1 agrees at 8 bases. The CDR3 loop spans 13 amino acids. V trimming: 6 bases; J trimming: 11 bases; junction bases outside the gene matches: 11. The CDR3 loop is CASSRGPGSSAFF. The DNA for the CDR3 is TGTGCCAGCAGCAGGGGGCCGGGGTCTTCTGCTTTCTTT.

The chain joins TRBV20-1 to TRBJ1-1; perhaps TRBD1 as D (5 bases). CDR1 DFQATT and CDR2 SNEGSKA come from the germline V gene (reference sequence). The CDR3 is made up of 15 amino acids. V was cut by 8 bases and J by 0 bases, with 19 bases left in between. CDR3 protein: CSPRSAGLLNTEAFF. The CDR3 DNA reads as TGCAGTCCTCGAAGCGCGGGACTTCTGAACACTGAAGCTTTCTTT.

This clonotype was observed a few times. The chain employs TRBV11-2 and TRBJ2-6; possible D gene TRBD1, 6 bases. The CDR3 has 16 amino acids. Germline V gene data show CDR1 as SGHAT and CDR2 as FQNNGV. Deletions cut 0 bases from V and 3 bases from J, with 9 bases between. The CDR3 bases are TGTGCCAGCAGCTTAGAAAGGGGGAATGGGGCCAACGTCCTGACTTTC. Its translation: CASSLERGNGANVLTF.

This clonotype has only a few counts. The chain is built from TRBV28 and TRBJ1-5; no clear D gene. CDR1 and CDR2 from the germline V gene are MDHEN and SYDVKM. Trimming took off 1 base at V and 3 bases at J, with 10 bases between the two ends. This CDR3 is 15 amino acids long. This CDR3 is CASSLFPGYNQPQHF. The CDR3 region has the DNA TGTGCCAGCAGTTTATTTCCGGGTTACAATCAGCCCCAGCATTTT.

This chain joins TRBV12-3 or TRBV12-4 and TRBJ1-1; TRBD1 agrees at 8 bases. The CDR3 has 12 amino acids. J lost 7 bases, V lost 5 bases, and 3 bases had no gene match. The CDR3 region is CASSGTGREAFF. Here the CDR3 DNA reads TGTGCCAGCAGTGGGACAGGACGTGAAGCTTTCTTT.

There are a few counts of this clonotype. The chain combines TRBV6-1 with TRBJ2-1; maybe TRBD2 (6 bases). Trimming pared 6 bases from V and 6 bases from J, leaving 12 bases between. CDR3 length: 13 residues. CDR1 is MNHNS, CDR2 SASEGT, per germline. The CDR3 DNA sequence: TGTGCCAGCAGACCTCTAGCGACCAATGAGCAGTTCTTC. This translates into CASRPLATNEQFF.

The rearrangement links TRBV20-1 to TRBJ2-7, with 9 positions matching TRBD1. V trimming: 2 bases; J trimming: 0 bases; junction bases outside the gene matches: 5. The CDR3 runs to 15 residues. Germline-derived CDR1 and CDR2 are DFQATT and SNEGSKA (reference sequence). CDR3 DNA sequence: TGCAGTGCTAGATCCCGGGACAGGGCCTCCTACGAGCAGTACTTC. It codes for CSARSRDRASYEQYF.

This clonotype was counted a few times. The chain is built from TRBV7-3 and TRBJ2-5; D is uncertain. The CDR3 runs 13 residues. The V and J ends lost 0 bases and 0 bases respectively, with 2 bases between them. Germline CDR1 is SGHTA and CDR2 is FQGTGA. The CDR3 spells CASSLTHQETQYF. In DNA form, the CDR3 reads TGTGCCAGCAGCTTAACCCACCAAGAGACCCAGTACTTC.

The V gene is TRBV7-2, the J gene TRBJ1-5, with no clear D. Trimming took 3 bases from V and 7 from J, leaving 10 bases between them. This CDR3 is 13 amino acids long. Germline loops: CDR1 SGHTA, CDR2 FQGNSA. The CDR3 DNA reads TGTGCCAGCAGCTTCCACCTAGGGCAGCCCCAGCATTTT. As protein: CASSFHLGQPQHF. Full variable domain (missing parts from reference TRBV7-2 and TRBJ1-5): GAGVSQSPSNKVTEKGKDVELRCDPISGHTALYWYRQSLGQGLEFLIYFQGNSAPDKSGLPSDRFSAERTGGSVSTLTIQRTQQEDSAVYLCASSFHLGQPQHFGDGTRLSIL.

The sample holds one count of this clonotype. The chain links TRBV10-3 to TRBJ2-1; unclear D gene. Germline CDR1 ENHRY, CDR2 SYGVKD. V lost 0 bases and J lost 2, with 11 bases in between. CDR3 length: 16 residues. The CDR3 protein is CAISESRTPAYNEQFF. In nucleotides, the CDR3 is TGTGCCATCAGTGAGTCTCGGACCCCGGCCTACAATGAGCAGTTCTTC.

In this sample, this clonotype turned up a few times. The chain uses TRBV10-3 and TRBJ1-1, with D possibly being TRBD1 (5 bases). V gave up 6 bases and J gave up 4 bases, with 12 bases separating them. CDR1 and CDR2 from the germline V gene are ENHRY and SYGVKD. The CDR3 has 13 residues. This CDR3 reads CAIRGDGSTEAFF. CDR3 nucleotide sequence: TGTGCCATCAGGGGGGACGGCTCCACTGAAGCTTTCTTT.

The V gene is TRBV7-8, the J gene TRBJ2-7, with 8 bases aligning to TRBD1. The germline V gene encodes CDR1 SGHVS and CDR2 FQNEAQ. This CDR3 region has 12 residues. The V and J ends lost 5 bases and 11 bases, in that order; junction bases with no gene match: 8. CDR3 DNA: TGTGCCAGCAGCGAAGGACAGGGTGTGAAGTACTTC. Amino acids: CASSEGQGVKYF.

The chain carries TRBV24-1 and TRBJ2-5, with 12 bases that match TRBD1. This CDR3 has 16 residues. The ends lost 4 bases at V and 6 bases at J; junction bases unmatched: 8. Germline V lookup: CDR1 KGHDR, CDR2 SFDVKD. The CDR3 DNA sequence: TGTGCCACCAGTGACACCGGGACAGGGGGCGGTCAGACCCAGTACTTC. Residues: CATSDTGTGGGQTQYF.

The chain combines TRBV20-1 with TRBJ2-1; 9 bases are shared with TRBD1. Germline trimming cut 1 base from V and 10 bases from J; bases unmatched to any gene: 8. Germline V gene data show CDR1 as DFQATT and CDR2 as SNEGSKA (reference sequence). This CDR3 region has 14 residues. CDR3 loop: CSARGGQGSWEQFF. Written as DNA, the CDR3 is TGCAGTGCTAGAGGGGGACAGGGATCCTGGGAGCAGTTCTTC.

The table lists this clonotype with a few counts. The chain employs TRBV6-2 or TRBV6-3 and TRBJ2-3; 9 nucleotides match TRBD2. Per germline, CDR1 MNHEY and CDR2 SVGEGT. Trimming removed 6 bases from V and 1 base from J; junction bases left unmatched: 23. The CDR3 loop spans 21 amino acids. The CDR3 sequence is CASSPRYGLAGSSLGTDTQYF. The CDR3 DNA is TGTGCCAGCAGCCCCCGCTACGGGCTAGCGGGGTCATCTTTGGGCACAGATACGCAGTATTTT.

The chain carries TRBV6-5 and TRBJ2-5; TRBD2 aligns across 9 bases. The J segment lost 5 bases and the V segment lost 0 bases, leaving 13 bases of the junction unmatched. The CDR3 loop spans 18 amino acids. Per the germline V gene, CDR1 is MNHEY and CDR2 is SVGAGI. The CDR3: CASSYSSFLAGRQETQYF. The CDR3, as DNA: TGTGCCAGCAGTTACTCGTCGTTTCTAGCGGGGCGCCAGGAGACCCAGTACTTC.

In nucleotides, the CDR3 is TGTGCCACCATATCTGGAAACACCATATATTTT. Amino acid sequence: CATISGNTIYF. This chain links TRBV28 with TRBJ1-3; D call uncertain. The CDR3 spans 11 residues. CDR1 and CDR2 from the germline V gene are MDHEN and SYDVKM. Trimming pared 10 bases from V and 1 base from J, leaving 5 bases between. The full variable domain, its missing parts supplied by reference TRBV28 and TRBJ1-3, is DVKVTQSSRYLVKRTGEKVFLECVQDMDHENMFWYRQDPGLGLRLIYFSYDVKMKEKGDIPEGYSVSREKKERFSLILESASTNQTSMYLCATISGNTIYFGEGSWLTVV.

This clonotype showed up just a few times. The CDR3 here is CASSLYGGEQYF. For the CDR3, the DNA is TGTGCCAGCAGCTTATATGGGGGCGAGCAGTACTTC. V gene TRBV11-2 combines with J gene TRBJ2-7, with D possibly called TRBD1 or TRBD2 (5 bases each). V gave up 2 bases and J gave up 6 bases, with 8 bases separating them. The CDR3 has 12 residues. Germline assignment: CDR1 SGHAT and CDR2 FQNNGV.

This chain joins TRBV10-3 and TRBJ2-3; D uncertain. V lost 4 bases and J lost 0, with 8 bases in between. The germline CDR1 and CDR2 sequences are ENHRY and SYGVKD. This CDR3 has 14 residues. CDR3 sequence (DNA): TGTGCCATCAGTGGAGGACCGAGCACAGATACGCAGTATTTT. Translating it yields CAISGGPSTDTQYF.